The text below deals with one T cell receptor (beta chain). Clones were read by immunoSEQ multiplex PCR, and TCRdb kept only the in-frame ones, dropping some. The repertoire holds 260,000 or so clones, with approximately 88% as singletons. The entry originates in a study of blood T cell repertoires in COVID-19. This clonotype was sampled from a man between 18 and 35 years old with active or convalescent COVID-19. Sequenced: peripheral blood.

The CDR3, as DNA: TGCAGTGCTAGTTGGGCCTCCGACGGGACCCAGTACTTC. Its protein product is CSASWASDGTQYF. V usage is TRBV20-1 and J usage is TRBJ2-5, with D unresolved. Per the germline V gene, CDR1 is DFQATT and CDR2 is SNEGSKA (reference sequence). The CDR3 spans 13 residues. The V end was cut by 3 bases, the J end by 7 bases, with 15 bases between.